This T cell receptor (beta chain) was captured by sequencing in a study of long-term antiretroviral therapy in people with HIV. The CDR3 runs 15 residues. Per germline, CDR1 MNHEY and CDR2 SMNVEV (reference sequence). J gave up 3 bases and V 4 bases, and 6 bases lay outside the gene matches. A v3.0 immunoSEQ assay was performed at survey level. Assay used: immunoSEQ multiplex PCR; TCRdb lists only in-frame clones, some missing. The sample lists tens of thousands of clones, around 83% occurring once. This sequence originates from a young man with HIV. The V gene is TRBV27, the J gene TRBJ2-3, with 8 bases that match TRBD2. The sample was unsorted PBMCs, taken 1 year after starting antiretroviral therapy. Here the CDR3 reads CASSSGTSETDTQYF. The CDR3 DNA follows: TGTGCCAGCAGTTCCGGGACTAGTGAAACAGATACGCAGTATTTT.